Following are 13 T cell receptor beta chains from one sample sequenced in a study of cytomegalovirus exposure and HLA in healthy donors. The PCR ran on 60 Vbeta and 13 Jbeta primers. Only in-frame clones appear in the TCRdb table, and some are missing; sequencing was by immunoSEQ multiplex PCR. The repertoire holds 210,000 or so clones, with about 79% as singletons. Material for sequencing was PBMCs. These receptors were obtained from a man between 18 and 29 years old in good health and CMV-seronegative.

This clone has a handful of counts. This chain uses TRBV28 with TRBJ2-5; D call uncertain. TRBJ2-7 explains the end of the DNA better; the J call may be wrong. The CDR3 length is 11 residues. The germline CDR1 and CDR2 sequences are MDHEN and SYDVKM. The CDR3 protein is CASSWNYEQYF. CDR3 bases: TGTGCCAGCAGTTGGAACTACGAGCAGTACTTC.

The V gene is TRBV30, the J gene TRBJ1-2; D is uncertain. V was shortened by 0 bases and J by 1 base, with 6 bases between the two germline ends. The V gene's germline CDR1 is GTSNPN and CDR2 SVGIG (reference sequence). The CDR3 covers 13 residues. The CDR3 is CAWSVGLNYGYTF. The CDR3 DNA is TGTGCCTGGAGTGTGGGCCTTAACTATGGCTACACCTTC.

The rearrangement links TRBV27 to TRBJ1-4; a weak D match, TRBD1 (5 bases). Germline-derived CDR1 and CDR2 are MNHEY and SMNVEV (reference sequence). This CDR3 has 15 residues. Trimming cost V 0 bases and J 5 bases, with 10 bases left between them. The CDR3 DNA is TGTGCCAGCAGTTTATCGGAAAGGGGAAATGAAAAACTGTTTTTT. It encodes CASSLSERGNEKLFF.

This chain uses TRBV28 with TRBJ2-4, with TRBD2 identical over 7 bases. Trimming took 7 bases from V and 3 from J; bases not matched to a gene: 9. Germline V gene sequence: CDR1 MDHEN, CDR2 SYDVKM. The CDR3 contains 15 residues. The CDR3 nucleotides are TGTGCCAGCACCCTGGGGGGGTCTGGCAAAAACATTCAGTACTTC. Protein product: CASTLGGSGKNIQYF.

In DNA form, the CDR3 reads TGTGCCAGCAGCCAGTGGGGGGGATATCAGCCCCAGCATTTT. It translates to CASSQWGGYQPQHF. The chain has TRBV4-2 and TRBJ1-5, with a weak D call TRBD1 (5 bases). The V end lost 3 bases, the J end lost 5 bases, and 11 bases lay between the germline ends. There are 14 residues in the CDR3. The germline CDR1 and CDR2 sequences are LGHNA and YNFKEQ.

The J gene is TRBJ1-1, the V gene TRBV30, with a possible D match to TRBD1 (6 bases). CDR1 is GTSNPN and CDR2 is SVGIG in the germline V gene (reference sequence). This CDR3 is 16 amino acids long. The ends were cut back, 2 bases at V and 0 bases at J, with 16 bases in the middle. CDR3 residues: CAWSPGGAGMNTEAFF. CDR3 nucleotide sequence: TGTGCCTGGAGTCCCGGGGGGGCAGGCATGAACACTGAAGCTTTCTTT.

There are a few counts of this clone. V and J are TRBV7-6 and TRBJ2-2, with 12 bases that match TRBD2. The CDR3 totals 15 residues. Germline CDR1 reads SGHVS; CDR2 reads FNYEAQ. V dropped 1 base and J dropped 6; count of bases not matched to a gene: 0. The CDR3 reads CASSLGLAGAGELFF. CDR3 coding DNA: TGTGCCAGCAGCTTAGGACTAGCGGGGGCCGGGGAGCTGTTTTTT.

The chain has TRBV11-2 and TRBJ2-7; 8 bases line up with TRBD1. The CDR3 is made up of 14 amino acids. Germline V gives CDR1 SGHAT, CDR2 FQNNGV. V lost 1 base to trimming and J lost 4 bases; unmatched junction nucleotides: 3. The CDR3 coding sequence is TGTGCCAGCAGCTTAGGACAGGGGATGTACGAGCAGTACTTC. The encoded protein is CASSLGQGMYEQYF.

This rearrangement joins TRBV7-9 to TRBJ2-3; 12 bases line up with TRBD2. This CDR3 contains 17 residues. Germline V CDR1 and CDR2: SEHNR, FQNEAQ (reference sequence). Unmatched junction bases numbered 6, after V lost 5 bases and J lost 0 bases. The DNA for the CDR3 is TGTGCCAGCAGCCCTGGGACTAGCGGGTTAAGCACAGATACGCAGTATTTT. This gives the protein CASSPGTSGLSTDTQYF.

The CDR3 region has the DNA TGTGCCAGCAGTCCCTCTCCCCTATTGGCGGGAGGGCCTTCGAGATACAATGAGCAGTTCTTC. Its translation is CASSPSPLLAGGPSRYNEQFF. The V gene is TRBV28, the J gene TRBJ2-1; TRBD2 aligns across 9 bases. This CDR3 contains 21 residues. J lost 4 bases, V lost 5 bases, and 24 bases had no gene match. Germline CDR1 reads MDHEN; CDR2 reads SYDVKM. Combining the CDR3 with reference TRBV28 and TRBJ2-1 gives the whole variable domain DVKVTQSSRYLVKRTGEKVFLECVQDMDHENMFWYRQDPGLGLRLIYFSYDVKMKEKGDIPEGYSVSREKKERFSLILESASTNQTSMYLCASSPSPLLAGGPSRYNEQFFGPGTRLTVL.

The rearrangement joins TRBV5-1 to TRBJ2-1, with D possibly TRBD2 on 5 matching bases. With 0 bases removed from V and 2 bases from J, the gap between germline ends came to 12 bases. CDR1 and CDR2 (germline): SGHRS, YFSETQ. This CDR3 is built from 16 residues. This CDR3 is CASSLDASGAYNEQFF. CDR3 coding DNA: TGCGCCAGCAGCTTGGACGCCAGCGGAGCCTACAATGAGCAGTTCTTC.

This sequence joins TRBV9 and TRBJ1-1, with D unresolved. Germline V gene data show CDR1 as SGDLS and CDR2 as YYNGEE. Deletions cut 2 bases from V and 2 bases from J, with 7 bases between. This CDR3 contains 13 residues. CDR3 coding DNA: TGTGCCAGCAGCGTCGGGAGTAACACTGAAGCTTTCTTT. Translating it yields CASSVGSNTEAFF.

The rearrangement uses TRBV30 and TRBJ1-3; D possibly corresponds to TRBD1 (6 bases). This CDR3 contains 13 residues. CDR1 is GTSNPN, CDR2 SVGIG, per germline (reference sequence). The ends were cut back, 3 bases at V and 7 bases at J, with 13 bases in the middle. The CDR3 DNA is TGTGCCTGGAGCGCGGACCAGGGGAACACCATATATTTT. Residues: CAWSADQGNTIYF.